One and the same sample provided the 32 T cell receptor beta chains below, sequenced in a study of blood T cell repertoires in COVID-19. Clones were read by immunoSEQ multiplex PCR, and TCRdb kept only the in-frame ones, dropping some. The table records over 200,000 clones, roughly 81% of them present only once. The sample was peripheral blood. These TCRs come from a woman in her 50s with active or convalescent COVID-19.

The genes are TRBV6-6 and TRBJ1-2; 7 bases are shared with TRBD1. Trimming removed 6 bases from V and 5 bases from J; junction bases left unmatched: 6. CDR1 MNHNY and CDR2 SVGAGI come from the germline V gene (reference sequence). The CDR3 covers 13 residues. The CDR3 DNA reads as TGTGCCAGCAGGGACGGGACAGTTTATGGCTACACCTTC. Encoded protein: CASRDGTVYGYTF.

Points on this clone: Other DNA sequences of this sample code for an identical CDR3. This rearrangement joins TRBV12-3 or TRBV12-4 to TRBJ1-5, with a weak D call TRBD1 (5 bases). The V gene lost 3 bases and the J gene lost 7 bases, with 10 bases spanning the gap. CDR3 length equals 13 residues. The CDR3 here is CASSFGGDQPQHF. The CDR3, as DNA: TGTGCCAGCAGTTTCGGAGGGGACCAGCCCCAGCATTTT.

The chain employs TRBV10-2 and TRBJ2-7; tentative D call: TRBD2 (5 bases). This CDR3 is 15 amino acids long. V was clipped by 4 bases and J by 3 bases, with 16 bases between them. Germline loops: CDR1 WSHSY, CDR2 SAAADI. CDR3 region: CASSARLATIYEQYF. The DNA for the CDR3 is TGCGCCAGCAGTGCGAGGCTAGCCACTATCTACGAGCAGTACTTC.

This rearrangement joins TRBV14 to TRBJ2-1; D is undetermined. The length of the CDR3 is 13 residues. Germline CDR1 reads SGHDN; CDR2 reads FVKESK. Trimming cost V 2 bases and J 9 bases, with 11 bases left between them. Written as DNA, the CDR3 is TGTGCCAGCAGCCAATTGAGCCCAGGTGAGCAGTTCTTC. Its protein is CASSQLSPGEQFF. The full variable domain, in which reference TRBV14 and TRBJ2-1 provide the parts outside the CDR3, is EAGVTQFPSHSVIEKGQTVTLRCDPISGHDNLYWYRRVMGKEIKFLLHFVKESKQDESGMPNNRFLAERTGGTYSTLKVQPAELEDSGVYFCASSQLSPGEQFFGPGTRLTVL.

This clone was seen only once. The V call is TRBV6-1, the J call TRBJ1-5; D is perhaps TRBD1 (6 bases). Germline assignment: CDR1 MNHNS and CDR2 SASEGT. The CDR3 length is 19 residues. Trimming took off 2 bases at V and 0 bases at J, with 20 bases between the two ends. CDR3 nucleotides: TGTGCCAGCAGTGAACGGTATACCACAGGGTGGAATAGCAATCAGCCCCAGCATTTT. It yields the protein CASSERYTTGWNSNQPQHF.

The chain combines TRBV5-1 with TRBJ2-1, with D possibly TRBD2 on 6 matching bases. CDR3 length: 15 residues. Germline-derived CDR1 and CDR2 are SGHRS and YFSETQ. Trimming took off 0 bases at V and 3 bases at J, with 10 bases between the two ends. For the CDR3, the DNA is TGCGCCAGCAGCTTGGATGTCGGGGGCTACAATGAGCAGTTCTTC. Translating it yields CASSLDVGGYNEQFF.

This clone was counted between two and nine times. The chain recombines TRBV10-1 with TRBJ1-2, with no clear D. Trimming cost V 0 bases and J 7 bases, with 9 bases left between them. Germline V gene lookup returns CDR1 WNHNN and CDR2 SYGVQD (reference sequence). This CDR3 comprises 13 residues. Here the CDR3 DNA reads TGCGCCAGCAGTGAGTCGATCATCGGTGGCTACACCTTC. Translating gives CASSESIIGGYTF.

This clone was seen more than once but under ten times. The chain joins TRBV2 to TRBJ1-6, with D tentatively TRBD1 (6 bases). This CDR3 has 14 amino acids. V lost 6 bases to trimming and J lost 9 bases, with 15 bases between them. Germline CDR1 reads SNHLY; CDR2 reads FYNNEI. The CDR3 nucleotides are TGTGCCAGCAGCGGGCCGGGGGGCGGTTCACCCCTCCACTTT. Its protein product is CASSGPGGGSPLHF.

This chain links TRBV4-1 with TRBJ1-2; D possibly corresponds to TRBD1 (6 bases). The CDR3 contains 15 residues. Trimming left V 4 bases short and J 0 bases short, with 12 bases between. Germline V CDR1 and CDR2: MGHRA, YSYEKL. As DNA, the CDR3 is TGCGCCAGCAGCCGCCCGGACAGTCCTAACTATGGCTACACCTTC. The encoded protein is CASSRPDSPNYGYTF.

J is TRBJ2-3 and V is TRBV5-4; tentative D call: TRBD2 (6 bases). With 0 bases removed from V and 8 bases from J, the gap between germline ends came to 22 bases. Germline V lookup: CDR1 SGHNT, CDR2 YYREEE (reference sequence). This CDR3 contains 17 residues. CDR3 nucleotide sequence: TGTGCCAGCAGCTTGGGGGGGGAGCGGGTTCCCAGCCGTACGCAGTATTTT. Translating gives CASSLGGERVPSRTQYF. Filled out from reference TRBV5-4 and TRBJ2-3, the complete variable domain reads ETGVTQSPTHLIKTRGQQVTLRCSSQSGHNTVSWYQQALGQGPQFIFQYYREEENGRGNFPPRFSGLQFPNYSSELNVNALELDDSALYLCASSLGGERVPSRTQYFGPGTRLTVL.

The rearrangement joins TRBV5-5 to TRBJ2-1; no reliable D call. The germline CDR1 and CDR2 sequences are SGHKS and YYEKEE (reference sequence). This CDR3 is built from 13 residues. V was pared by 3 bases and J by 6 bases, with 10 bases between. CDR3 sequence reads: CASSSPPGNEQFF. CDR3 coding DNA: TGTGCCAGCAGCTCACCCCCGGGCAATGAGCAGTTCTTC.

The CDR3 reads CASSLGPAARDTPYEQYF. The CDR3 DNA reads TGCGCCAGCAGCTTGGGCCCGGCGGCCCGGGACACCCCCTACGAGCAGTACTTC. The chain is built from TRBV5-1 and TRBJ2-7, with D possibly matching TRBD1 (6 bases). The germline CDR1 and CDR2 sequences are SGHRS and YFSETQ. The CDR3 totals 18 residues. The V gene lost 0 bases and the J gene lost 2 bases, with 21 bases spanning the gap.

J is TRBJ1-6 and V is TRBV6-5; possible D gene TRBD1, 6 bases. Germline CDR1 and CDR2: MNHEY and SVGAGI. The CDR3 runs to 15 residues. The V end was cut by 10 bases, the J end by 10 bases, with 23 bases between. The CDR3: CATRPGHWGGSPLHF. In DNA, the CDR3 is TGTGCCACCCGTCCGGGACATTGGGGGGGATCACCCCTCCACTTT.

The CDR3 sequence is CARSGTAQGSTQYF. CDR3 nucleotides: TGCGCCCGCTCCGGGACAGCCCAGGGGTCTACGCAGTATTTT. J is TRBJ2-3 and V is TRBV10-2; 7 bases align to TRBD1. CDR3 size: 14 residues. From germline, CDR1 is WSHSY and CDR2 SAAADI. V lost 11 bases to trimming and J lost 8 bases; unmatched junction nucleotides: 16.

The J gene is TRBJ1-2, the V gene TRBV28; 9 bases align to TRBD1. Germline values: CDR1 MDHEN, CDR2 SYDVKM. The V gene end was trimmed by 4 bases and the J gene end by 2 bases; junction bases not matched to a gene: 8. The CDR3 length is 16 residues. CDR3 sequence (DNA): TGTGCCAGCAGTTGGGGACAGGGACGAAGGAACTATGGCTACACCTTC. Protein product: CASSWGQGRRNYGYTF.

The CDR3 coding sequence is TGTGCCAGCAGCTTGACCAGGGGGAGTGGCTACACCTTC. It is translated as CASSLTRGSGYTF. The V call is TRBV5-5, the J call TRBJ1-2; 7 bases are shared with TRBD1. The CDR3 is made up of 13 amino acids. The J segment lost 7 bases and the V segment lost 1 base, leaving 4 bases of the junction unmatched. Germline lookup yields CDR1 SGHKS and CDR2 YYEKEE (reference sequence). Full variable domain (missing parts from reference TRBV5-5 and TRBJ1-2): DAGVTQSPTHLIKTRGQQVTLRCSPISGHKSVSWYQQVLGQGPQFIFQYYEKEERGRGNFPDRFSARQFPNYSSELNVNALLLGDSALYLCASSLTRGSGYTFGSGTRLTVV.

This clone was detected many times. This chain connects TRBV23-1 to TRBJ2-2; D is perhaps TRBD1 (6 bases). TRBV23-1 is filed as an ORF, its function uncertain. The CDR3 contains 20 residues. The DNA for the CDR3 is TGCGCGGCCCTGGAAGTTCTCCTCGAGGATCAGGGGTTAGGCACCGGGGAGCTGTTTTTT. It is translated as CAALEVLLEDQGLGTGELFF.

The genes are TRBV14 and TRBJ1-1, with no clear D. V was cut by 6 bases and J by 1 base, with 9 bases left in between. Germline V gene lookup returns CDR1 SGHDN and CDR2 FVKESK. The length of the CDR3 is 13 residues. The CDR3 region is CASSLTENTEAFF. The CDR3 nucleotides are TGTGCCAGCAGTCTCACAGAGAACACTGAAGCTTTCTTT.

CDR3 residues: CASSLVANSNQPQHF. CDR3 coding DNA: TGTGCCAGCTCACTGGTTGCGAATAGCAATCAGCCCCAGCATTTT. The chain employs TRBV18 and TRBJ1-5; D remains ambiguous. From germline, CDR1 is KGHSH and CDR2 LQKENI. The CDR3 runs to 15 residues. Trimming took 4 bases from V and 0 from J, leaving 10 bases between them.

This chain uses TRBV5-5 with TRBJ1-2; no definite D call. Germline CDR1 and CDR2: SGHKS and YYEKEE (reference sequence). The CDR3 consists of 15 residues. Trimming cost V 0 bases and J 1 base, with 10 bases left between them. The DNA for the CDR3 is TGTGCCAGCAGCTTGGACGGGAGACTTAACTATGGCTACACCTTC. Translation: CASSLDGRLNYGYTF.

The J gene is TRBJ2-6, the V gene TRBV7-9; D perhaps matches TRBD1 (6 bases). The length of the CDR3 is 16 residues. The V gene lost 5 bases and the J gene lost 0 bases, with 11 bases spanning the gap. Germline CDR1 SEHNR, CDR2 FQNEAQ (reference sequence). This CDR3 reads CASSNNRDSGANVLTF. In DNA, the CDR3 is TGTGCCAGCAGCAACAACAGGGACTCTGGGGCCAACGTCCTGACTTTC.

The chain links TRBV7-9 to TRBJ2-3; 12 positions agree with TRBD2. Germline CDR1 SEHNR, CDR2 FQNEAQ (reference sequence). This CDR3 is 16 amino acids long. V was clipped by 2 bases and J by 6 bases; unmatched bases: 6. The CDR3 protein is CASSLQLAGGWDTQYF. The CDR3 DNA is TGTGCCAGCAGCTTACAACTAGCGGGGGGTTGGGATACGCAGTATTTT.

V and J are TRBV5-3 and TRBJ2-7; the D gene is possibly TRBD2 (5 bases). TRBV5-3 is an ORF, with its function uncertain. There are 15 residues in the CDR3. V gave up 10 bases and J gave up 5 bases, with 25 bases separating them. This chain's CDR3 is CAAYPPGGLYHEQYV. The CDR3 bases are TGTGCCGCGTACCCCCCTGGTGGACTGTACCACGAGCAGTACGTC.

This clone appeared a single time. CDR3 loop: CASNDREYGYTF. The CDR3 DNA sequence: TGTGCCAGCAACGACAGGGAGTATGGCTACACCTTC. The chain is built from TRBV3-1 (or the pseudogene TRBV3-2) and TRBJ1-2; 7 bases are shared with TRBD1. The junction had 4 bases not matched to a gene; V was cut back by 7 bases and J by 5 bases. Germline values: CDR1 LGHDT, CDR2 YNNKEL (reference sequence). The CDR3 spans 12 residues.

The chain combines TRBV7-8 with TRBJ2-1; 12 nucleotides align to TRBD2. The germline gives CDR1 SGHVS, CDR2 FQNEAQ. V lost 5 bases and J lost 2; bases outside the gene matches: 7. The length of the CDR3 is 17 residues. CDR3 sequence: CASSGRTSGITYNEQFF. The CDR3 nucleotides read TGTGCCAGCAGCGGACGGACTAGCGGGATTACCTACAATGAGCAGTTCTTC.

The chain recombines TRBV29-1 with TRBJ2-3, with 12 bases aligning to TRBD2. CDR1 and CDR2 from the germline V gene are SQVTM and ANQGSEA. Trimming took 0 bases from V and 5 from J; bases not matched to a gene: 18. CDR3 length: 20 residues. CDR3 region: CSVEDPFQLRASGREDTQYF. The DNA of the CDR3 is TGCAGCGTTGAAGACCCGTTCCAACTTAGGGCTAGCGGGAGGGAAGATACGCAGTATTTT.

The rearrangement links TRBV19 to TRBJ2-3; tentative D call: TRBD2 (5 bases). CDR3 length: 15 residues. The germline gives CDR1 LNHDA, CDR2 SQIVND (reference sequence). V was shortened by 5 bases and J by 3 bases, with 15 bases between the two germline ends. This CDR3 reads CASSVEAGRTDTQYF. The CDR3 DNA reads TGTGCCAGTAGTGTCGAGGCGGGCAGGACAGATACGCAGTATTTT.

V usage is TRBV2 and J usage is TRBJ1-1; 7 nucleotides align to TRBD1. V lost 5 bases, J lost 3 bases, and 3 bases stayed unmatched. The CDR3 is 13 amino acids. CDR1 is SNHLY, CDR2 FYNNEI, per germline. The CDR3: CASSTGADTEAFF. The CDR3 region has the DNA TGTGCCAGCAGTACAGGGGCGGACACTGAAGCTTTCTTT.

The V and J genes are TRBV5-1 and TRBJ1-3, with no clear D. This CDR3 comprises 14 residues. CDR1 is SGHRS, CDR2 YFSETQ, per germline. With 0 bases removed from V and 0 bases from J, the gap between germline ends came to 4 bases. The CDR3 protein is CASSLGSSGNTIYF. For the CDR3, the DNA is TGCGCCAGCAGCTTGGGCAGCTCTGGAAACACCATATATTTT. Variable domain in full (rest from reference TRBV5-1 and TRBJ1-3): KAGVTQTPRYLIKTRGQQVTLSCSPISGHRSVSWYQQTPGQGLQFLFEYFSETQRNKGNFPGRFSGRQFSNSRSEMNVSTLELGDSALYLCASSLGSSGNTIYFGEGSWLTVV.

This clone was seen only once. The chain recombines TRBV10-3 with TRBJ2-7, with 9 bases lining up with TRBD2. V lost 4 bases to trimming and J lost 5 bases; unmatched junction nucleotides: 3. The CDR3 runs 13 residues. Germline V lookup: CDR1 ENHRY, CDR2 SYGVKD. In DNA form, the CDR3 reads TGTGCCATCAGTGGCGGGGGGGGAAACGAGCAGTACGTC. Protein: CAISGGGGNEQYV.

Notes on this clone: The same CDR3 also results from other DNA sequences found in this sample. V gene TRBV19 combines with J gene TRBJ1-2; 9 bases align to TRBD1. This CDR3 comprises 15 residues. CDR1 LNHDA and CDR2 SQIVND come from the germline V gene (reference sequence). The V gene end was trimmed by 3 bases and the J gene end by 2 bases; junction bases not matched to a gene: 4. The CDR3 bases are TGTGCCAGTAGTATCGGACAGGGGCTAAACTATGGCTACACCTTC. It yields the protein CASSIGQGLNYGYTF.

The chain couples TRBV6-5 to TRBJ1-2, with D uncertain. CDR1 and CDR2 (germline): MNHEY, SVGAGI. Trimming stripped 7 bases from V and 4 bases from J, with 19 bases between. The CDR3 totals 15 residues. The CDR3 is CASKRSTRQSYGYTF. The CDR3 bases are TGTGCCAGCAAGCGGTCAACACGGCAATCCTATGGCTACACCTTC.